This TCR beta chain was recovered during a study of shared clonotypes between healthy human individuals. Study observations and caveats: Larger richness was generally estimated for naive than memory subsets. The sole specimen, blood, was sampled, and tissue repertoires likely differ.

A remark on this clone: Its antigen is unidentified.

Clones were sequenced by immunoSEQ multiplex PCR, and TCRdb holds only the in-frame ones, with some missing. The sample contains about 2,200,000 clones, more than 85% of which appear only once. As defined, naive CD8 cells were CD45RO-negative and positively selected for CCR7, with terminally differentiated effector memory CD45RA+ cells excluded. Donors were healthy HIV-negative adults without recently reported acute infections or vaccinations. Within Nashville, Tennessee resided all donors, each a Caucasian adult. The V end lost 4 bases, the J end lost 1 base, and 5 bases lay between the germline ends. The germline gives CDR1 GTSNPN, CDR2 SVGIG (reference sequence). This CDR3 has 12 residues.

The TCR was taken from a man between 18 and 29 years old in good health. Some clones in this sample may be carry-over from other donors' samples. This sequence joins TRBV30 and TRBJ1-3; the D is unclear. Sequenced: naive CD8+ T cells from PBMCs. For the CDR3, the DNA is TGTGCCTGGATACTGTCTGGAAACACCATATATTTT. Translated: CAWILSGNTIYF.